The 26 T cell receptor beta chains given below trace back to one sample, sequenced in a study of T cells in Graves' hyperthyroidism and ophthalmopathy. TCR beta CDR3 regions were amplified from RNA. Carried out on the TCR CDR3, a first-round RT-PCR used the HTBI primer set. Using its own MiXCR run on the multiplex PCR reads, TCRdb lists one record per CDR3 protein. The data show some 300,000 distinct CDR3 sequences, over 15% seen once. Sequencing input: blood. The receptors come from a man aged 25-40 years with Graves' hyperthyroidism.

Only a few counts were recorded for this clonotype. The chain recombines TRBV5-1 with TRBJ1-2; possibly TRBD1 for D (6 bases). The CDR3 sequence is 14 residues long. V lost 5 bases and J lost 3, with 14 bases in between. From germline, CDR1 is SGHRS and CDR2 YFSETQ. CDR3 sequence (DNA): TGCGCCAGCAGGCCTTTGGCAGGGGACTATGGCTACACCTTC. Translating it yields CASRPLAGDYGYTF.

The chain links TRBV7-6 to TRBJ1-1; D remains unclear. This CDR3 spans 13 amino acids. Germline V gene sequence: CDR1 SGHVS, CDR2 FNYEAQ. V shed 5 bases and J shed 4 bases, with 11 bases lying between them. The CDR3 protein is CASSTAGSTEAFF. The DNA for the CDR3 is TGTGCCAGCAGCACGGCGGGTAGCACTGAAGCTTTCTTT.

This clonotype was seen many times. The chain employs TRBV5-8 and TRBJ2-5; TRBD2 might be the D (5 bases). The germline CDR1 and CDR2 sequences are SGHTS and YDEGEE. This CDR3 has 15 residues. V was trimmed by 0 bases and J by 0 bases, leaving 9 bases between them. CDR3 sequence (DNA): TGTGCCAGCAGCTTGGCTTCGGGGTACCAAGAGACCCAGTACTTC. As protein: CASSLASGYQETQYF.

V is TRBV29-1 and J is TRBJ2-7, with D perhaps matching TRBD1 or TRBD2 (5 bases each). There are 12 residues in the CDR3. Trimming cost V 6 bases and J 5 bases, with 14 bases left between them. The V gene's germline CDR1 is SQVTM and CDR2 ANQGSEA. CDR3 loop: CSVSRGAHEQYF. For the CDR3, the DNA is TGCAGCGTCTCTCGAGGGGCCCACGAGCAGTACTTC.

Here the CDR3 reads CASSQDLGAGNGYTF. The CDR3 region has the DNA TGTGCCAGCAGCCAAGATTTGGGGGCAGGGAACGGCTACACCTTC. The V gene is TRBV3-1, the J gene TRBJ1-2, with a weak D call TRBD1 (6 bases). Trimming removed 0 bases from V and 8 bases from J, with 16 bases in between. Germline loops: CDR1 LGHDT, CDR2 YNNKEL (reference sequence). CDR3 length: 15 residues.

The gene calls are TRBV7-2 and TRBJ2-5, with D tentatively TRBD1 or TRBD2 (5 bases each). This CDR3 is 13 amino acids long. Trimming shortened V by 6 bases and J by 6 bases, and 14 bases separated the two germline ends. Germline V gives CDR1 SGHTA, CDR2 FQGNSA. The CDR3 protein is CASSRDLGQTQYF. CDR3 DNA sequence: TGTGCCAGCAGTCGGGACCTGGGGCAGACCCAGTACTTC.

The gene calls are TRBV11-2 and TRBJ2-7; D unclear. The CDR3 extends over 14 amino acids. Between the trimmed V and J ends, which lost 1 base and 2 bases, there was a span of 9 bases. Germline V gene lookup returns CDR1 SGHAT and CDR2 FQNNGV. The CDR3 nucleotides read TGTGCCAGCAGCTTAGGAGATCTGGCCTACGAGCAGTACTTC. This codes for CASSLGDLAYEQYF.

In its sample, this clonotype was seen many times. The V gene is TRBV20-1, the J gene TRBJ2-7, with 7 bases identical to TRBD1. The J segment lost 2 bases and the V segment lost 5 bases, leaving 6 bases of the junction unmatched. Looked up from germline, CDR1 is DFQATT and CDR2 is SNEGSKA (reference sequence). The CDR3 totals 13 residues. CDR3: CSASGTDAYEQYF. For the CDR3, the DNA is TGCAGTGCTTCCGGGACAGACGCCTACGAGCAGTACTTC.

This clonotype showed up many times. This chain connects TRBV2 to TRBJ2-7, with TRBD2 as a possible D gene (6 bases). V was cut by 8 bases and J by 4 bases, with 18 bases left in between. The germline V gene has CDR1 SNHLY and CDR2 FYNNEI. This CDR3 is 14 amino acids long. The CDR3 protein is CASGVGGARYEQYF. The CDR3 nucleotides read TGTGCCAGCGGGGTGGGAGGCGCCCGGTACGAGCAGTACTTC.

This clonotype was seen a few times. V usage is TRBV20-1 and J usage is TRBJ2-1; D remains unclear. Trimming removed 3 bases at V and 7 bases at J, with 19 bases between. Germline CDR1 is DFQATT and CDR2 is SNEGSKA (reference sequence). The CDR3 spans 15 residues. The CDR3 region is CSASLALSMRNEQFF. The CDR3 DNA follows: TGCAGTGCTAGCCTGGCTCTTTCCATGAGAAATGAGCAGTTCTTC.

In its sample, this clonotype was seen once. This chain links TRBV9 with TRBJ2-1; 7 nucleotides agree with TRBD1. Germline values: CDR1 SGDLS, CDR2 YYNGEE. This CDR3 has 14 residues. The ends lost 4 bases at V and 7 bases at J; junction bases unmatched: 8. The CDR3 is CASSFRDSRNEQFF. In DNA, the CDR3 is TGTGCCAGCAGCTTTAGGGACAGTCGAAATGAGCAGTTCTTC.

This clonotype showed up many times. The chain employs TRBV2 and TRBJ2-7; unclear D gene. The V gene lost 5 bases and the J gene lost 6 bases, with 14 bases spanning the gap. Germline V lookup: CDR1 SNHLY, CDR2 FYNNEI. This CDR3 spans 13 amino acids. CDR3 loop: CASSPQKVGEQYF. The CDR3 DNA sequence: TGTGCCAGCAGTCCCCAGAAGGTGGGCGAGCAGTACTTC.

This clonotype was found a few times. The CDR3 DNA follows: TGTGCCAGTAGTATAGTGGCTTCAAACAATGAGCAGTTCTTC. Protein sequence: CASSIVASNNEQFF. The chain links TRBV19 to TRBJ2-1; D is ambiguous. The germline V gene has CDR1 LNHDA and CDR2 SQIVND (reference sequence). CDR3 length: 14 residues. V lost 1 base, J lost 5 bases, and 9 bases lay in between.

The rearrangement links TRBV12-3 or TRBV12-4 to TRBJ2-6; D is ambiguous. With 6 bases removed from V and 12 bases from J, the gap between germline ends came to 15 bases. The CDR3 runs 13 residues. CDR3 loop: CASRGLGVGVLTF. Written as DNA, the CDR3 is TGTGCCAGCAGAGGTCTGGGTGTGGGCGTCCTGACTTTC.

In regard to this clonotype: This may be a read error: a much more frequent sequence differs by one nucleotide. The V gene is TRBV2, the J gene TRBJ1-2; no reliable D call. Germline loops: CDR1 SNHLY, CDR2 FYNNEI. The CDR3 is made up of 13 amino acids. The chain's CDR3 is CASSEPEVGGCTF. CDR3 sequence (DNA): TGTGCCAGCAGTGAACCGGAGGTGGGTGGCTGCACCTTC.

This rearrangement joins TRBV5-1 to TRBJ2-1; 16 nucleotides align to TRBD2. The ends lost 9 bases at V and 6 bases at J; junction bases unmatched: 9. The CDR3 runs to 16 residues. Germline values: CDR1 SGHRS, CDR2 YFSETQ. CDR3: CATGTSGRAERNEQFF. CDR3 DNA: TGCGCCACCGGGACTAGCGGGAGGGCCGAGCGCAATGAGCAGTTCTTC. The variable domain in full, with the rest retrieved from reference TRBV5-1 and TRBJ2-1, is KAGVTQTPRYLIKTRGQQVTLSCSPISGHRSVSWYQQTPGQGLQFLFEYFSETQRNKGNFPGRFSGRQFSNSRSEMNVSTLELGDSALYLCATGTSGRAERNEQFFGPGTRLTVL.

This clonotype occurred many times. This chain connects TRBV18 to TRBJ2-4; possibly TRBD2 for D (6 bases). The CDR3 is made up of 16 amino acids. V gave up 4 bases and J gave up 1 base, with 14 bases separating them. Germline V gene sequence: CDR1 KGHSH, CDR2 LQKENI. CDR3 amino acids: CASSLWGDEAKNIQYF. CDR3 sequence (DNA): TGTGCCAGCTCACTCTGGGGGGACGAGGCCAAAAACATTCAGTACTTC.

This clonotype was seen ten or more times. The chain combines TRBV7-9 with TRBJ2-1; TRBD2 matches 8 bases. The V gene end was trimmed by 2 bases and the J gene end by 4 bases; junction bases not matched to a gene: 1. Germline V gene lookup returns CDR1 SEHNR and CDR2 FQNEAQ (reference sequence). This CDR3 has 14 residues. DNA for the CDR3: TGTGCCAGCAGCTTATCTAGCGGGTACAATGAGCAGTTCTTC. Its protein is CASSLSSGYNEQFF.

This clonotype was picked up a small number of times. The genes are TRBV7-9 and TRBJ1-2; D not certain. Trimming cost V 3 bases and J 7 bases, with 15 bases left between them. This CDR3 is built from 14 residues. Germline V gives CDR1 SEHNR, CDR2 FQNEAQ (reference sequence). This CDR3 reads CASSFQLEEGGYTF. In nucleotides, the CDR3 is TGTGCCAGCAGCTTTCAGCTAGAAGAGGGTGGCTACACCTTC.

This clonotype has a handful of counts. The V gene is TRBV4-1, the J gene TRBJ2-7, with TRBD2 matching 12 bases. Germline trimming cut 1 base from V and 3 bases from J; bases unmatched to any gene: 13. Germline CDR1 reads MGHRA; CDR2 reads YSYEKL. The CDR3 covers 19 residues. CDR3 amino acids: CASSQVGGPGLAGHYEQYF. CDR3 in DNA: TGCGCCAGCAGCCAAGTGGGGGGACCTGGACTAGCGGGACACTACGAGCAGTACTTC.

This clonotype appeared a few times. CDR3 in amino acids: CASSQGAYNEQFF. DNA of the CDR3: TGTGCCAGCAGCCAAGGGGCCTACAATGAGCAGTTCTTC. V is TRBV3-1 and J is TRBJ2-1; D gene unclear. The CDR3 is 13 amino acids. Trimming shortened V by 1 base and J by 2 bases, and 3 bases separated the two germline ends. CDR1 is LGHDT and CDR2 is YNNKEL in the germline V gene (reference sequence).

As regards this clonotype: An end of the junction does not agree with germline; a read error may underlie this. The CDR3 spells CSARGNERFF. The CDR3 DNA is TGCAGCGCGAGGGGGAATGAGCGGTTCTTC. The genes are TRBV29-1 and TRBJ2-1; tentative D call: TRBD1 (6 bases). Germline CDR1 is SQVTM and CDR2 is ANQGSEA. This CDR3 spans 10 amino acids.

V is TRBV20-1 and J is TRBJ1-1, with TRBD1 as a possible D gene (5 bases). This CDR3 region has 15 residues. Germline CDR1 and CDR2: DFQATT and SNEGSKA (reference sequence). The ends were cut back, 3 bases at V and 2 bases at J, with 16 bases in the middle. CDR3 residues: CSASKDIILNTEAFF. The CDR3 DNA reads as TGCAGTGCTAGTAAGGACATTATCCTAAACACTGAAGCTTTCTTT.

The chain has TRBV4-1 and TRBJ2-7; D is uncertain. V was trimmed by 5 bases and J by 3 bases, leaving 11 bases between them. CDR1 MGHRA and CDR2 YSYEKL come from the germline V gene. The CDR3 loop spans 13 amino acids. The CDR3 nucleotides read TGCGCCAGCAGCGTTGACACCCTCTACGAGCAGTACTTC. Protein sequence: CASSVDTLYEQYF.

Points on this clonotype: A much larger clone differs from this one at a single base, so this may be a read error. The chain couples TRBV2 to TRBJ2-4; D is unclear. The CDR3 extends over 14 amino acids. Germline V CDR1 and CDR2: SNHLY, FYNNEI. CDR3 coding DNA: TGTGTCAGCATCCCTAACGTGGCCAAAAACATTCAGTACTTC. Translated: CVSIPNVAKNIQYF.

This clonotype showed up many times. This chain links TRBV6-1 with TRBJ2-5, with D unclear. The CDR3 has 13 residues. Trimming shortened V by 4 bases and J by 1 base, and 7 bases separated the two germline ends. Germline V CDR1 and CDR2: MNHNS, SASEGT. The CDR3 protein is CASSAPVQETQYF. The CDR3 coding sequence is TGTGCCAGCAGTGCCCCCGTCCAAGAGACCCAGTACTTC.